The 27 T cell receptor beta chains given below trace back to one sample, sequenced in a study of T cells expressing NK-cell markers. TCRdb reanalyzed the 5' RACE reads and collapses them to one entry per CDR3 protein, without DNA. This table lists about 450,000 distinct CDR3 sequences. Sequencing input: blood T cells: a sorted CD56 or NKG2C T cell subset, CD4+ or CD8+ T cells, or bulk PBMC T cells (not recorded which). All receptors come from a woman aged 18 to 69 in good health.

The CDR3 loop reads CSAPRTSGGARETQYF. The J gene is TRBJ2-5, the V gene TRBV20-1; TCRdb's D call, TRBD2, is unchecked because there is no DNA. There are 16 residues in the CDR3. CDR1 DFQATT and CDR2 SNEGSKA come from the germline V gene (reference sequence).

This chain connects TRBV12-3 or TRBV12-4 to TRBJ1-5. This CDR3 spans 13 amino acids. CDR3 amino acids: CASSLREGQPQHF.

V and J are TRBV18 and TRBJ2-4. CDR1 is KGHSH and CDR2 is LQKENI in the germline V gene. This CDR3 is built from 12 residues. CDR3 region: CASSSRGSIQYF.

V and J are TRBV6-1 and TRBJ1-4; with no DNA, the TCRdb D assignment of TRBD1 cannot be verified. This CDR3 is 15 amino acids long. Germline V gene lookup returns CDR1 MNHNS and CDR2 SASEGT. The CDR3 sequence is CASSENRLTNEKLFF.

The chain carries TRBV4-1 and TRBJ2-7; TCRdb proposes TRBD2, but this gene call is untestable without DNA. This CDR3 has 15 residues. Germline V lookup: CDR1 MGHRA, CDR2 YSYEKL. CDR3 region: CASSRLGLPSYEQYF.

The genes are TRBV7-8 and TRBJ2-2. Germline-derived CDR1 and CDR2 are SGHVS and FQNEAQ. This CDR3 comprises 17 residues. CDR3 amino acids: CASSLAQSKLPVGELFF.

The chain combines TRBV18 with TRBJ2-1; TCRdb returns TRBD1, unconfirmable since there is no DNA. The CDR3 runs 17 residues. Germline V lookup: CDR1 KGHSH, CDR2 LQKENI. The CDR3: CASSKYLGTATYNEQFF.

This chain links TRBV5-1 with TRBJ2-7. Germline-derived CDR1 and CDR2 are SGHRS and YFSETQ. This CDR3 has 13 residues. CDR3 loop: CASSFSTHYEQYF.

The V and J genes are TRBV28 and TRBJ2-1; TCRdb's D call of TRBD1 is untestable without DNA. The CDR3 runs to 17 residues. Per the germline V gene, CDR1 is MDHEN and CDR2 is SYDVKM. This CDR3 is CASSNHLGDRAYNEQFF.

This chain uses TRBV19 with TRBJ2-2; there is no DNA to check the TCRdb D call of TRBD1. The CDR3 has 18 amino acids. The germline CDR1 and CDR2 sequences are LNHDA and SQIVND (reference sequence). The CDR3 region is CASSTRTHNKPNTGELFF. The whole variable domain, remainder taken from reference TRBV19 and TRBJ2-2, is DGGITQSPKYLFRKEGQNVTLSCEQNLNHDAMYWYRQDPGQGLRLIYYSQIVNDFQKGDIAEGYSVSREKKESFPLTVTSAQKNPTAFYLCASSTRTHNKPNTGELFFGEGSRLTVL.

The chain combines TRBV20-1 with TRBJ1-1. In germline, CDR1 is DFQATT, CDR2 SNEGSKA (reference sequence). This CDR3 contains 11 residues. The CDR3 here is CSALGSTEAFF.

The rearrangement links TRBV10-2 to TRBJ1-3; TCRdb designates TRBD1, a call that cannot be tested without DNA. The CDR3 extends over 14 amino acids. Germline V gives CDR1 WSHSY, CDR2 SAAADI. CDR3 in amino acids: CASSGQGIGNTIYF.

This chain connects TRBV3-1 to TRBJ2-2. The CDR3 covers 14 residues. CDR1 LGHDT and CDR2 YNNKEL come from the germline V gene (reference sequence). The CDR3 here is CASSHSGTTGELFF.

This chain connects TRBV7-2 to TRBJ1-2; TCRdb's assignment of TRBD1 cannot be checked, as there is no DNA. Germline V gene data show CDR1 as SGHTA and CDR2 as FQGNSA. The CDR3 loop spans 14 amino acids. The CDR3 reads CASSRRDRGQGYTF.

This chain uses TRBV21-1 with TRBJ1-1; TCRdb picks TRBD1, but there is no DNA to check that call. TRBV21-1 has pseudogene status. The CDR3 extends over 11 amino acids. The CDR3 is CAGPWGAEAFF.

The rearrangement links TRBV10-3 to TRBJ2-3; no DNA is available, so the TRBD2 call from TCRdb remains unchecked. The CDR3 totals 15 residues. In germline, CDR1 is ENHRY, CDR2 SYGVKD. The CDR3 here is CAISESPSRTDTQYF.

The chain recombines TRBV19 with TRBJ2-3; TCRdb's D gene call, TRBD1, goes unchecked for lack of DNA. From germline, CDR1 is LNHDA and CDR2 SQIVND (reference sequence). This CDR3 has 13 residues. The CDR3 loop reads CASTGQITDTQYF.

This chain uses TRBV7-2 with TRBJ2-3. The CDR3 extends over 15 amino acids. CDR1 is SGHTA and CDR2 is FQGNSA in the germline V gene. This CDR3 reads CASSLALTAADTQYF. The full variable domain, its missing parts supplied by reference TRBV7-2 and TRBJ2-3, is GAGVSQSPSNKVTEKGKDVELRCDPISGHTALYWYRQSLGQGLEFLIYFQGNSAPDKSGLPSDRFSAERTGGSVSTLTIQRTQQEDSAVYLCASSLALTAADTQYFGPGTRLTVL.

The chain has TRBV30 and TRBJ2-5. Germline lookup yields CDR1 GTSNPN and CDR2 SVGIG (reference sequence). CDR3 length: 13 residues. The CDR3 sequence: CAWSLASTETQYF. Drawing the rest from reference TRBV30 and TRBJ2-5, the complete variable domain is SQTIHQWPATLVQPVGSPLSLECTVEGTSNPNLYWYRQAAGRGLQLLFYSVGIGQISSEVPQNLSASRPQDRQFILSSKKLLLSDSGFYLCAWSLASTETQYFGPGTRLLVL.

V and J are TRBV5-1 and TRBJ2-7. The CDR3 consists of 14 residues. CDR1 and CDR2 from the germline V gene are SGHRS and YFSETQ. This chain's CDR3 is CASRLAGDTYEQYF.

The chain is built from TRBV20-1 and TRBJ2-5; with no DNA, the TCRdb D assignment of TRBD2 cannot be verified. The CDR3 length is 13 residues. CDR1 and CDR2 from the germline V gene are DFQATT and SNEGSKA (reference sequence). The CDR3 protein is CSARGEEEETQYF.

The chain combines TRBV24-1 with TRBJ2-3; without DNA, the TCRdb call of TRBD2 cannot be checked. Germline V gene sequence: CDR1 KGHDR, CDR2 SFDVKD. The CDR3 covers 15 residues. The CDR3 sequence: CATSRGGAGTDTQYF.

The chain links TRBV6-2 or TRBV6-3 to TRBJ2-2; TCRdb calls TRBD1, which cannot be checked without DNA. CDR1 and CDR2 from the germline V gene are MNHEY and SVGEGT. The CDR3 length is 14 residues. CDR3 sequence reads: CASRGQGPTGELFF.

J is TRBJ2-3 and V is TRBV7-2; TCRdb's D call of TRBD2 is untestable without DNA. This CDR3 has 15 amino acids. Per germline, CDR1 SGHTA and CDR2 FQGNSA. The CDR3 reads CASSLLAQTTDTQYF.

CDR3 amino acids: CASSQTGVGPYGYTF. This sequence joins TRBV14 and TRBJ1-2; TCRdb picks TRBD1, but there is no DNA to check that call. CDR1 is SGHDN, CDR2 FVKESK, per germline. This CDR3 region has 15 residues.

The gene calls are TRBV12-3 or TRBV12-4 and TRBJ1-1; TCRdb picks TRBD1, but there is no DNA to check that call. This CDR3 contains 12 residues. The CDR3 loop reads CASSWAATEAFF.

V gene TRBV7-9 combines with J gene TRBJ1-5; TCRdb calls TRBD1, which cannot be checked without DNA. The CDR3 runs to 15 residues. Germline-derived CDR1 and CDR2 are SEHNR and FQNEAQ (reference sequence). The CDR3 is CASSPTGVRNQPQHF.